These 26 T cell receptor beta chains were all obtained from the same sample, sequenced in a study of T cell repertoires in cytomegalovirus infection. Their antigens remain unidentified. Each CDR3 protein gets one entry after TCRdb re-called the reads with MiXCR. The data show approximately 990,000 distinct CDR3 sequences, with around 31% seen just once and over 12% held by the top ten. The material sequenced was cultured CD8+ T cells from PBMCs, taken from culture after CMV antigen stimulation. These receptor sequences come from a human donor in good health (CMV status not recorded). Some clones in this sample may be carry-over from other donors' samples.

This clonotype has more than one count but fewer than ten. J is TRBJ2-7 and V is TRBV15; 8 bases are a match to TRBD1. Germline values: CDR1 LNHNV, CDR2 YYDKDF (reference sequence). The trim removed 5 bases at V and 0 bases at J, leaving 6 bases unmatched. The CDR3 is 15 amino acids. CDR3 region: CATSDRDRSSYEQYF. For the CDR3, the DNA is TGTGCCACCAGCGATCGGGACAGGAGCTCCTACGAGCAGTACTTC. Complete variable domain (other parts from reference TRBV15 and TRBJ2-7): DAMVIQNPRYQVTQFGKPVTLSCSQTLNHNVMYWYQQKSSQAPKLLFHYYDKDFNNEADTPDNFQSRRPNTSFCFLDIRSPGLGDTAMYLCATSDRDRSSYEQYFGPGTRLTVT.

The chain joins TRBV7-9 to TRBJ2-1; 8 bases line up with TRBD1. The CDR3 extends over 18 amino acids. V was clipped by 1 base and J by 1 base; unmatched bases: 9. Germline CDR1 is SEHNR and CDR2 is FQNEAQ (reference sequence). CDR3 in amino acids: CASSLVGSGGRSYNEQFF. CDR3 bases: TGTGCCAGCAGCTTAGTCGGCTCAGGGGGCCGTTCCTACAATGAGCAGTTCTTC.

The chain recombines TRBV12-3 or TRBV12-4 with TRBJ2-3; a possible D gene is TRBD1 (5 bases). The V and J ends lost 5 bases and 2 bases respectively, with 17 bases between them. The CDR3 has 16 amino acids. The CDR3 is CASSATRQFSTDTQYF. CDR3 sequence (DNA): TGTGCCAGCAGTGCTACCAGACAGTTTTCCACAGATACGCAGTATTTT.

This chain uses TRBV28 with TRBJ2-2; weak D call: TRBD2 (7 bases). The V gene's germline CDR1 is MDHEN and CDR2 SYDVKM. The V gene lost 4 bases and the J gene lost 7 bases, with 13 bases spanning the gap. This CDR3 has 14 amino acids. The CDR3 DNA sequence: TGTGCCAGCAGTTGGCGGGGGCTGGGCGGGGAGCTGTTTTTT. It is translated as CASSWRGLGGELFF. Looking up the rest from reference TRBV28 and TRBJ2-2 gives the full variable domain: DVKVTQSSRYLVKRTGEKVFLECVQDMDHENMFWYRQDPGLGLRLIYFSYDVKMKEKGDIPEGYSVSREKKERFSLILESASTNQTSMYLCASSWRGLGGELFFGEGSRLTVL.

This clonotype was observed a handful of times. The chain joins TRBV7-6 to TRBJ2-1; 9 nucleotides match TRBD2. The length of the CDR3 is 16 residues. Trimming cost V 5 bases and J 4 bases; bases outside gene matches: 9. Germline CDR1 and CDR2: SGHVS and FNYEAQ. DNA for the CDR3: TGTGCCAGCAGCGCCCCCATCAGCGGGGGGTACAATGAGCAGTTCTTC. Its protein is CASSAPISGGYNEQFF.

V gene TRBV19 combines with J gene TRBJ1-1; no definite D call. V was trimmed by 3 bases and J by 0 bases, leaving 8 bases between them. Germline CDR1 LNHDA, CDR2 SQIVND (reference sequence). The CDR3 consists of 14 residues. CDR3 loop: CASSILGMNTEAFF. DNA of the CDR3: TGTGCCAGTAGTATTCTCGGGATGAACACTGAAGCTTTCTTT.

This clonotype turned up a few times. The genes are TRBV12-3 or TRBV12-4 and TRBJ1-2; D is undetermined. The CDR3 extends over 13 amino acids. V was trimmed by 8 bases and J by 8 bases, leaving 18 bases between them. The CDR3 DNA reads TGTGCCAGCCGCCCAGGTAACAAAGGAGGCTACACCTTC. The encoded protein is CASRPGNKGGYTF.

Points on this clonotype: An end of the junction does not agree with germline; a read error may underlie this. The rearrangement joins TRBV19 to TRBJ1-1, with unresolved D. This CDR3 has 14 amino acids. The V gene's germline CDR1 is LNHDA and CDR2 SQIVND (reference sequence). CDR3 in amino acids: CASGIPRMNTEAFF. CDR3 DNA sequence: TGTGCCAGTGGTATTCCTAGGATGAACACTGAAGCTTTCTTT.

CDR3 sequence: CSAEDTAGPLYGYTF. CDR3 in DNA: TGCAGTGCTGAAGACACTGCAGGTCCCCTCTATGGCTACACCTTC. The chain has TRBV20-1 and TRBJ1-2, with unresolved D. Germline values: CDR1 DFQATT, CDR2 SNEGSKA (reference sequence). The CDR3 runs to 15 residues. Trimming stripped 5 bases from V and 4 bases from J, with 20 bases between.

At least ten counts were recorded for this clonotype. The rearrangement joins TRBV6-1 to TRBJ1-5; no reliable D call. This CDR3 region has 15 residues. V shed 2 bases and J shed 1 base, with 9 bases lying between them. Germline CDR1 reads MNHNS; CDR2 reads SASEGT. CDR3 in DNA: TGTGCCAGCAGTGAATCTAGTCCAAGCAATCAGCCCCAGCATTTT. Protein: CASSESSPSNQPQHF.

This clonotype was picked up many times. The genes are TRBV7-9 and TRBJ2-1, with a possible D match to TRBD2 (6 bases). The CDR3 totals 17 residues. The germline V and J ends were trimmed by 6 bases and 0 bases, with 18 bases remaining between them. From germline, CDR1 is SEHNR and CDR2 FQNEAQ (reference sequence). CDR3 amino acids: CASRPPGLASSYNEQFF. The CDR3 DNA reads as TGTGCCAGCAGGCCTCCGGGACTCGCCAGCTCCTACAATGAGCAGTTCTTC.

The chain employs TRBV6-5 and TRBJ2-1; D might be TRBD2 (6 bases). V was clipped by 0 bases and J by 8 bases, with 14 bases between them. Germline CDR1 MNHEY, CDR2 SVGAGI. This CDR3 has 15 amino acids. CDR3 DNA sequence: TGTGCCAGCAGTTACTCGGGGGACTGGAGGGATGAGCAGTTCTTC. Translated: CASSYSGDWRDEQFF.

The chain recombines TRBV2 with TRBJ2-2; the match to TRBD2 covers 15 bases. Germline trimming cut 5 bases from V and 4 bases from J; bases unmatched to any gene: 11. Germline V gives CDR1 SNHLY, CDR2 FYNNEI. The CDR3 runs to 19 residues. The DNA of the CDR3 is TGTGCCAGCAGTTTTGGACTAGCGGGGGGGCCAGTAGGCACCGGGGAGCTGTTTTTT. It is translated as CASSFGLAGGPVGTGELFF.

The chain couples TRBV19 to TRBJ2-7, with a possible D match to TRBD1 (6 bases). In germline, CDR1 is LNHDA, CDR2 SQIVND (reference sequence). CDR3 length: 15 amino acids. V lost 1 base to trimming and J lost 2 bases, with 12 bases between them. The CDR3: CASSIAGVSTYEQYF. The CDR3 nucleotides read TGTGCCAGTAGTATAGCAGGGGTGAGCACCTACGAGCAGTACTTC.

There are a few counts of this clonotype. The chain employs TRBV7-9 and TRBJ1-1; D ambiguous. The germline V gene encodes CDR1 SEHNR and CDR2 FQNEAQ (reference sequence). The CDR3 spans 15 residues. Trimming cost V 5 bases and J 4 bases, with 17 bases left between them. The CDR3 is CASSTTKTAATEAFF. The CDR3, as DNA: TGTGCCAGCAGCACGACTAAGACCGCCGCCACTGAAGCTTTCTTT.

The sample holds a few counts of this clonotype. V usage is TRBV27 and J usage is TRBJ1-1, with 8 positions matching TRBD1. Germline CDR1 and CDR2: MNHEY and SMNVEV (reference sequence). The trim removed 5 bases at V and 5 bases at J, leaving 10 bases unmatched. This CDR3 contains 15 residues. The CDR3 sequence: CASSLDRVGRTEAFF. The CDR3 DNA is TGTGCCAGCAGTCTGGACAGGGTGGGACGGACTGAAGCTTTCTTT.

About this clonotype itself: Its ends do not fully match the called genes, so a read error is possible. V gene TRBV7-4 combines with J gene TRBJ1-2; D unclear. This CDR3 region has 12 residues. CDR1 is SGHVT, CDR2 SQSDAQ, per germline. The CDR3 loop is CAGSLRGWGYTF. The CDR3 bases are TGTGCCGGCAGCTTAAGAGGTTGGGGCTACACCTTC.

The V call is TRBV7-2, the J call TRBJ2-3, with D maybe TRBD1 (6 bases). The CDR3 sequence is 16 residues long. The germline gives CDR1 SGHTA, CDR2 FQGNSA. The V gene lost 7 bases and the J gene lost 0 bases, with 17 bases spanning the gap. Here the CDR3 reads CASNPWTVRSTDTQYF. The CDR3 region has the DNA TGTGCCAGCAACCCGTGGACAGTGCGGAGCACAGATACGCAGTATTTT.

The chain uses TRBV7-6 and TRBJ2-1, with a possible D match to TRBD2 (5 bases). Looked up from germline, CDR1 is SGHVS and CDR2 is FNYEAQ. V gave up 5 bases and J gave up 0 bases, with 8 bases separating them. The CDR3 totals 14 residues. The CDR3 DNA reads TGTGCCAGCAGCCGGACTGGCTCCTACAATGAGCAGTTCTTC. Encoded protein: CASSRTGSYNEQFF.

The chain combines TRBV19 with TRBJ2-7, with D maybe TRBD2 (5 bases). CDR1 is LNHDA, CDR2 SQIVND, per germline (reference sequence). CDR3 length equals 14 residues. The V and J ends lost 4 bases and 4 bases respectively, with 14 bases between them. The CDR3 sequence is CASSTAPTGYEQYF. The CDR3 bases are TGTGCCAGTAGTACCGCCCCCACGGGGTACGAGCAGTACTTC.

This clonotype was observed a single time. This chain links TRBV27 with TRBJ2-3, with D tentatively TRBD1 or TRBD2 (6 bases each). CDR3 size: 16 residues. The V gene's germline CDR1 is MNHEY and CDR2 SMNVEV (reference sequence). Trimming removed 8 bases from V and 2 bases from J, with 20 bases in between. CDR3 sequence: CASGSRRRGHTDTQYF. The CDR3 bases are TGTGCCAGCGGATCCCGTCGGCGGGGACACACAGATACGCAGTATTTT.

V gene TRBV6-6 combines with J gene TRBJ2-5; weak D call: TRBD2 (6 bases). With 2 bases removed from V and 5 bases from J, the gap between germline ends came to 18 bases. The length of the CDR3 is 16 residues. CDR1 is MNHNY, CDR2 SVGAGI, per germline (reference sequence). The CDR3: CASSYLRDWGVETQYF. DNA for the CDR3: TGTGCCAGCAGTTACCTCCGGGACTGGGGGGTCGAGACCCAGTACTTC.

This clonotype was seen only a few times. The chain combines TRBV7-8 with TRBJ2-5, with D maybe TRBD1 (6 bases). V was trimmed by 1 base and J by 0 bases, leaving 9 bases between them. Per the germline V gene, CDR1 is SGHVS and CDR2 is FQNEAQ. The CDR3 runs to 15 residues. CDR3 amino acids: CASSLDDRYQETQYF. The CDR3 DNA is TGTGCCAGCAGCTTAGACGACAGGTACCAAGAGACCCAGTACTTC.

This sequence joins TRBV20-1 and TRBJ1-1; 7 bases map to TRBD1. The germline CDR1 and CDR2 sequences are DFQATT and SNEGSKA (reference sequence). Losses at the gene ends were 6 bases for V and 3 bases for J; bases not matched to a gene: 10. The CDR3 is made up of 14 amino acids. CDR3 in DNA: TGCAGTGCGACCCCGGAGACAGGGTACACTGAAGCTTTCTTT. It translates to CSATPETGYTEAFF.

The chain employs TRBV7-9 and TRBJ2-2; maybe TRBD1 (6 bases). Germline V CDR1 and CDR2: SEHNR, FQNEAQ (reference sequence). The CDR3 is made up of 16 amino acids. Trimming shortened V by 4 bases and J by 2 bases, and 14 bases separated the two germline ends. For the CDR3, the DNA is TGTGCCAGCAGCTCGGTCGGCAGGGGAAACACCGGGGAGCTGTTTTTT. It encodes CASSSVGRGNTGELFF. Full variable domain (remainder filled in from reference TRBV7-9 and TRBJ2-2): DTGVSQNPRHKITKRGQNVTFRCDPISEHNRLYWYRQTLGQGPEFLTYFQNEAQLEKSRLLSDRFSAERPKGSFSTLEIQRTEQGDSAMYLCASSSVGRGNTGELFFGEGSRLTVL.

The chain couples TRBV6-1 to TRBJ1-4; TRBD1 matches at 9 bases. Germline CDR1 MNHNS, CDR2 SASEGT. The CDR3 sequence is 15 residues long. Germline trimming cut 5 bases from V and 4 bases from J; bases unmatched to any gene: 5. CDR3 residues: CASSPQGAINEKLFF. CDR3 nucleotide sequence: TGTGCCAGCAGTCCACAGGGGGCCATTAATGAAAAACTGTTTTTT.